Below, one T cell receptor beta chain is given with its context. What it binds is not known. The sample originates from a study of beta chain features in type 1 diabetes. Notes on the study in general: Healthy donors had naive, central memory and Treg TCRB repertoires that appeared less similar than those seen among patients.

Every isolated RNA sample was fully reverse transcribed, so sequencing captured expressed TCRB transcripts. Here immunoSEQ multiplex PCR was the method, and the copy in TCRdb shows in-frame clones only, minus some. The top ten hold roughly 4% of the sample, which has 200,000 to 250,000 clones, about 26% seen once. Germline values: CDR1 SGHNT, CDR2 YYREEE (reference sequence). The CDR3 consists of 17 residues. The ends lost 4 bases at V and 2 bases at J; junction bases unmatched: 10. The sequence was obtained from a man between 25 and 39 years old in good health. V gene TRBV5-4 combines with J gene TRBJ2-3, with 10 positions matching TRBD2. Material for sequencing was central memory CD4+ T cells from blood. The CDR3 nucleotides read TGTGCCAGCAGCCGATCACTTAGCGGGGGGACCACAGATACGCAGTATTTT. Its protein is CASSRSLSGGTTDTQYF.